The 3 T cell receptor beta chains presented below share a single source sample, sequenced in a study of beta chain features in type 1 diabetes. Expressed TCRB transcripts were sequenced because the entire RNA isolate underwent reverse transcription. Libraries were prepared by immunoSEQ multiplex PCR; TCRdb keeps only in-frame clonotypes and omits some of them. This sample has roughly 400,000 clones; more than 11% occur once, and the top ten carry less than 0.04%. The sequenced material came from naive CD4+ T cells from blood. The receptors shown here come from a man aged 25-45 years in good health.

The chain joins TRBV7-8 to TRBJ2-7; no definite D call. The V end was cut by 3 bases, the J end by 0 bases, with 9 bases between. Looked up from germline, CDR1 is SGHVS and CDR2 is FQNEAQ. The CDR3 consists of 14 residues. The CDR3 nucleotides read TGTGCCAGCAGCTTCGGGCGAGTCTCCTACGAGCAGTACTTC. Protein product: CASSFGRVSYEQYF.

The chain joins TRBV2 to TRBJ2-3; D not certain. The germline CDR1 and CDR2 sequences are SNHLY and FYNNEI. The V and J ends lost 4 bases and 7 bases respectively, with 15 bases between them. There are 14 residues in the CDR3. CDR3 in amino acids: CASSVGRNPNTQYF. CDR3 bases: TGTGCCAGCAGTGTCGGTCGAAATCCCAATACGCAGTATTTT.

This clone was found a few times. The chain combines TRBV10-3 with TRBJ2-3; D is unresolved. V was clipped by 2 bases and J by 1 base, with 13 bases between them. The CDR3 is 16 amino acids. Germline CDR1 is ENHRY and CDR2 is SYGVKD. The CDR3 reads CAISEASLRGTDTQYF. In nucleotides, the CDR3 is TGTGCCATCAGTGAGGCGAGCCTTAGGGGCACAGATACGCAGTATTTT.